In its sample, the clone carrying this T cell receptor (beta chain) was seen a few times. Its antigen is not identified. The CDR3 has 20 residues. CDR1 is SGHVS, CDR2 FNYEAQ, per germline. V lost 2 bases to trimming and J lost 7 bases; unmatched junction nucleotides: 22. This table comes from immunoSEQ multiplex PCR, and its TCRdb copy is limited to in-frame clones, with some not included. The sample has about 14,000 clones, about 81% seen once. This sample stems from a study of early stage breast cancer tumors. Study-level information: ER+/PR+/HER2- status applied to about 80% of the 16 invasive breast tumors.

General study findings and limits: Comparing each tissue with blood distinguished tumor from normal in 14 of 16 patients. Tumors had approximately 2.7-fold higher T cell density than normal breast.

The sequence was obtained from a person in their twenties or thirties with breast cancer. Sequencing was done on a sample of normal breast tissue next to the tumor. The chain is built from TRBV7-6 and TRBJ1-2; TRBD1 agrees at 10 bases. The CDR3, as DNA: TGTGCCAGCAGCTTAAGCCCCGGGTCGGGCCGGGACAGGGGTACTAGTGGCTACACCTTC. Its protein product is CASSLSPGSGRDRGTSGYTF.